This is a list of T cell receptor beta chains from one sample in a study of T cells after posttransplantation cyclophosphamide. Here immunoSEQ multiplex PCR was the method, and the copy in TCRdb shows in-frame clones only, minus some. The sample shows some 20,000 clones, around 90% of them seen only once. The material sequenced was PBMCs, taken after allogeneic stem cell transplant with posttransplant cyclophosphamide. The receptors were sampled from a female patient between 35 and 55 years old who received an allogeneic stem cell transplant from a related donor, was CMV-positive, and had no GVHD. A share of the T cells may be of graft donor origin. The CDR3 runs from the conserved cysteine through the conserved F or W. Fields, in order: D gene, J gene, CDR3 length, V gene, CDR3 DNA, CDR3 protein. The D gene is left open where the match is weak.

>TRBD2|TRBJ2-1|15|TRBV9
TGTGCCAGCAGCGTTTCGGACGGGGGGTACAATGAGCAGTTCTTC
CASSVSDGGYNEQFF
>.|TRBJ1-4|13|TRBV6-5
TGTGCCATCCGGGGGGGACCTAATGAAAAACTGTTTTTT
CAIRGGPNEKLFF
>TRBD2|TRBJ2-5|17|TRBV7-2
TGTGCCAGCAGCTTAGTAGGGACTAGCGGGACCGGGGAGACCCAGTACTTC
CASSLVGTSGTGETQYF
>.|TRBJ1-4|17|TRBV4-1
TGCGCCAGCAGCCAAGTGGCCGGGTTAGGAACTAATGAAAAACTGTTTTTT
CASSQVAGLGTNEKLFF
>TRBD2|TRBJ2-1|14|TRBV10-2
TGCGCCAGCCTAACGGGACTAGCGGGGAATGAGCAGTTCTTC
CASLTGLAGNEQFF
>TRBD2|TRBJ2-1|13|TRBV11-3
TGTGCCAGCAGCTTAAGCGGGAGGGAAGAGCAGTTCTTC
CASSLSGREEQFF
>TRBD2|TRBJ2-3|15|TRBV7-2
TGTGCCAGCAGCTTGCTGGCGGGAGTAGTAGATACGCAGTATTTT
CASSLLAGVVDTQYF
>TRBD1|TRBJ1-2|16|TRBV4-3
TGCGCCAGCAGCCAAGACCGGGGACAGGGGCCGTATGGCTACACCTTC
CASSQDRGQGPYGYTF
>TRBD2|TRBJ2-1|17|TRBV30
TGTGCCTGGGGAAATCGGATTGGTAGCGGGAGACACAATGAGCAGTTCTTC
CAWGNRIGSGRHNEQFF
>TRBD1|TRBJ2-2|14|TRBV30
TGTGCCTGGAGCCTTCTAGACAGGGCCGGGGAGCTGTTTTTT
CAWSLLDRAGELFF